The source of this TCR beta chain is a study of regulatory T cells in long-lasting Graves disease. Study overall: Graves' patients who were just diagnosed had used antithyroid drugs for under 3 months.

With 4 bases removed from V and 3 bases from J, the gap between germline ends came to 15 bases. CDR3 length: 16 residues. CDR1 is MDHEN, CDR2 SYDVKM, per germline. Findings and limits, study-wide: Persistent Graves' patients showed a TCR diversity that was lower than that of newly diagnosed ones. Among persistent patients, a larger number of public clonotypes were shared (around 3,000) than among newly diagnosed patients (roughly 1,000).

This clonotype has at least ten counts. Its target is not known. According to the study, TCR beta libraries were built with iRepertoire HTBI primers and CDR3-region Arm-PCR. TCRdb reprocessed the multiplex PCR reads via MiXCR and lists one record per CDR3 protein. The sample records some 490,000 distinct CDR3 sequences, more than 10% being singletons. Time point: newly diagnosed GD, antithyroid drugs for less than 3 months. Isolated PBMC RNA provided the starting material for the TCR library. These data are also associated with another study on T cells in Graves' hyperthyroidism and ophthalmopathy. That study adds: Blood shared most expanded thyroid clonotypes above 0.001.

This specimen consisted of peripheral blood mononuclear cells (PBMCs), obtained at new diagnosis, from a patient treated with antithyroid drugs. The chain joins TRBV28 to TRBJ2-2; D may be TRBD2 (6 bases). The clonotype comes from a woman aged 25 to 39 with Graves disease. CDR3 in DNA: TGTGCCAGCAGTTCCGAAGTCGGGACTTACACCGGGGAGCTGTTTTTT. It yields the protein CASSSEVGTYTGELFF. The full variable domain, its missing parts supplied by reference TRBV28 and TRBJ2-2, is DVKVTQSSRYLVKRTGEKVFLECVQDMDHENMFWYRQDPGLGLRLIYFSYDVKMKEKGDIPEGYSVSREKKERFSLILESASTNQTSMYLCASSSEVGTYTGELFFGEGSRLTVL.